A selection of T cell receptor beta chains follows, all from one sample in a study of CD8+ T cells in alopecia areata. Measured with immunoSEQ multiplex PCR; TCRdb has only the in-frame clones, and not every one. The data contain around 140,000 clones, around 51% of them singletons. The sample in question was CD4+ T cells sorted from blood, obtained at week 0. These receptors all come from a human donor with alopecia areata. The CDR3 runs from the conserved cysteine through the conserved F or W. Fields, in order: clone size, J gene, D gene, CDR3 length, V gene, CDR3 DNA, CDR3 protein. D genes are given only for firm matches. Size is omitted from some rows. Given values are once, few, many or a class for expanded clones.

NA,TRBJ1-4,NA,10,TRBV29-1,TGCAGCGTTGAAGTCGAAAAACTGTTTTTT,CSVEVEKLFF
NA,TRBJ1-3,NA,13,TRBV6-1,TGTGCCAGCAAAGTAGGTGGTGGAAACACCATATATTTT,CASKVGGGNTIYF
NA,TRBJ2-7,TRBD1,13,TRBV5-1,TGCGCCAGCTACCGGGACAGAAACTACGAGCAGTACTTC,CASYRDRNYEQYF
NA,TRBJ1-1,NA,14,TRBV7-2,TGTGCCAGCAGTCTCGGGTTTTCCGAGACTGAAGCTTTCTTT,CASSLGFSETEAFF
NA,TRBJ2-6,TRBD1,16,TRBV29-1,TGCAGCGTTGGAGGGACAGGGGTATCTGGGGCCAACGTCCTGACTTTC,CSVGGTGVSGANVLTF
NA,TRBJ2-5,NA,14,TRBV5-1,TGCGCCAGCAGCCGGCGGGACAGCCAAGAGACCCAGTACTTC,CASSRRDSQETQYF
NA,TRBJ2-3,NA,14,TRBV9,TGTGCCAGCAGCGCCGAATGGGCTGTAGATACGCAGTATTTT,CASSAEWAVDTQYF
NA,TRBJ2-7,NA,13,TRBV18,TGTGCCAGCTCACCTTCGACGGACTACGAGCAGTACTTC,CASSPSTDYEQYF
once,TRBJ2-5,NA,12,TRBV5-1,TGCGCCAGCAGTCGGCTTCAAGAGACCCAGTACTTC,CASSRLQETQYF
NA,TRBJ1-2,NA,13,TRBV2,TGTGCCAGCAGTGAGAGCCAGACCTATGGCTACACCTTC,CASSESQTYGYTF
NA,TRBJ2-3,TRBD1,17,TRBV2,TGTGCCAGCAGTGAAAGGGGGACAGGGCTTTCCACAGATACGCAGTATTTT,CASSERGTGLSTDTQYF
NA,TRBJ2-7,NA,13,TRBV28,TGTGCCAGCAGTTCCACTCCAACCTACGAGCAGTACTTC,CASSSTPTYEQYF
NA,TRBJ2-2,TRBD1,15,TRBV28,TGTGCCAGCAGTTCTCCGGGACAGGGAATCGGGGAGCTGTTTTTT,CASSSPGQGIGELFF
NA,TRBJ2-1,TRBD2,14,TRBV30,TGTGCCTGGGTAGCGGGAGGGCCGTTAGGTGAGCAGTTCTTC,CAWVAGGPLGEQFF
NA,TRBJ1-1,NA,12,TRBV7-2,TGTGCCAGCAGGGGGGGGCTCACTGAAGCTTTCTTT,CASRGGLTEAFF
few,TRBJ2-3,NA,12,TRBV18,TGTGCCAGCTTCCTTAATGGCGATACGCAGTATTTT,CASFLNGDTQYF
NA,TRBJ2-3,NA,14,TRBV6-5,TGTGCCAGCCGTGAAGGACCCAGCACAGATACGCAGTATTTT,CASREGPSTDTQYF
few,TRBJ2-7,TRBD2,14,TRBV5-1,TGCGCCAGCAGCTTGGGGACTAGCGGGTACGAGCAGTACTTC,CASSLGTSGYEQYF
few,TRBJ1-5,NA,12,TRBV10-3,TGTGCCATCAGTGAAGTGAATCAGCCCCAGCATTTT,CAISEVNQPQHF
NA,TRBJ2-1,NA,12,TRBV5-4,TGTGCCAGCAGCTTGGGGGAGAATGAGCAGTTCTTC,CASSLGENEQFF
few,TRBJ1-1,TRBD1,12,TRBV29-1,TGCAGCGTCGACAGGGGCCACACTGAAGCTTTCTTT,CSVDRGHTEAFF
NA,TRBJ1-5,TRBD1,14,TRBV30,TGTGCCTGGAGCTTGACAGGGCTTGATCAGCCCCAGCATTTT,CAWSLTGLDQPQHF
few,TRBJ1-2,NA,11,TRBV29-1,TGCAGCGTTGAAGTAGGTTATGGCTACACCTTC,CSVEVGYGYTF
NA,TRBJ2-5,NA,14,TRBV5-1,TGCGCCAGCAGCCCCCGCTTGCAAGCAGAGACCCAGTACTTC,CASSPRLQAETQYF
few,TRBJ1-1,NA,14,TRBV9,TGTGCCAGCAGCGTAGCTCCGGGCTTAACGGGAGCTTTCTTT,CASSVAPGLTGAFF
NA,TRBJ1-2,NA,12,TRBV30,TGTGCCTGGAGAACACCTAACTATGGCTACACCTTC,CAWRTPNYGYTF
NA,TRBJ1-2,NA,12,TRBV29-1,TGCAGCGTTGTATCTGTGGCGGATGGCTACACCTTC,CSVVSVADGYTF
NA,TRBJ1-3,NA,15,TRBV9,TGTGCCAGCAGCCCCCGTTCGGGGTCTGGAAACACCATATATTTT,CASSPRSGSGNTIYF
NA,TRBJ2-5,TRBD2,18,TRBV5-1,TGCGCCAGCAGCATAGGACTAGCGGGAGATCTGGGAGGAGAGACCCAGTACTTC,CASSIGLAGDLGGETQYF
NA,TRBJ1-2,NA,14,TRBV29-1,TGCAGCGTTCCATACCAGGGGAGCGGGGGTGACTACACCTTC,CSVPYQGSGGDYTF
NA,TRBJ1-1,TRBD1,14,TRBV19,TGTGCCAGTAGCAAGGGACAGACCAACACTGAAGCTTTCTTT,CASSKGQTNTEAFF
few,TRBJ2-3,NA,12,TRBV10-3,TGTGCCATCAGTGAGTCGACTGATACGCAGTATTTT,CAISESTDTQYF
NA,TRBJ1-2,NA,14,TRBV29-1,TGCAGCGTTGAAGATCGAGTGCCTTACTATGGCTACACCTTC,CSVEDRVPYYGYTF
few,TRBJ2-1,NA,15,TRBV18,TGTGCCAGCTCCCCCCCCGGCGGGGCCCGGAGTGAGCAGTTCTTC,CASSPPGGARSEQFF
few,TRBJ2-7,NA,11,TRBV4-2,TGTGCCAGCAGCCGGGGCTACGAGCAGTACTTC,CASSRGYEQYF
NA,TRBJ2-5,NA,14,TRBV28,TGTGCCAGCAGTTTTGTTGGGAGCCTAGAGACCCAGTACTTC,CASSFVGSLETQYF
NA,TRBJ2-3,NA,12,TRBV2,TGTGCCAGCAGTGAGGTTGGAGATACGCAGTATTTT,CASSEVGDTQYF
NA,TRBJ1-1,NA,12,TRBV6-5,TGTGCCAGCAGTTACAGGAACACTGAAGCTTTCTTT,CASSYRNTEAFF
NA,TRBJ2-5,NA,16,TRBV5-6,TGTGCCAGCAGCTTGGGCGGCCGGCCTCGCCAAGAGACCCAGTACTTC,CASSLGGRPRQETQYF
NA,TRBJ1-2,NA,13,TRBV7-9,TGTGCCAGCAGCTTAGCTCAGTCAGGTGGCTACACCTTC,CASSLAQSGGYTF
NA,TRBJ2-2,TRBD1,17,TRBV29-1,TGCAGCGTTGACGCCAGGAGACAGGGGGCGCGCACCGGGGAGCTGTTTTTT,CSVDARRQGARTGELFF
NA,TRBJ2-3,NA,15,TRBV7-3,TGTGCCAGCAGTTTCGAGCGGGCTGTCACAGATACGCAGTATTTT,CASSFERAVTDTQYF
NA,TRBJ2-1,NA,15,TRBV2,TGTGCCAGCAGCAGACTAGTAGTTGGGGACAATGAGCAGTTCTTC,CASSRLVVGDNEQFF
NA,TRBJ1-4,NA,13,TRBV7-9,TGTGCCAGCTGCGGAGGACGGGGTGAAAAACTGTTTTTT,CASCGGRGEKLFF
NA,TRBJ1-1,NA,15,TRBV5-1,TGCGCCAGCAGCTTGGGGGTCGCTCGGAGCGGTGAAGCTTTCTTT,CASSLGVARSGEAFF
NA,TRBJ2-1,NA,12,TRBV27,TGTGCCACCTTGAAAGGGGGTGCTGAGCAGTTCTTC,CATLKGGAEQFF
NA,TRBJ2-1,NA,13,TRBV15,TGTGCCACCACCCTAGGACCGGGACCTGAGCAGTTCTTC,CATTLGPGPEQFF
NA,TRBJ2-7,NA,12,TRBV29-1,TGCAGCGTGGAACTGGGTACTTACGAGCAGTACTTC,CSVELGTYEQYF
NA,TRBJ2-3,NA,16,TRBV15,TGTGCCACCAGCAGACCGAGCGGAGTCGGCACAGATACGCAGTATTTT,CATSRPSGVGTDTQYF
NA,TRBJ2-7,TRBD1,13,TRBV29-1,TGCAGCGTCTCCGGGACAGGGCGCTACGAGCAGTACTTC,CSVSGTGRYEQYF
NA,TRBJ2-4,NA,16,TRBV4-1,TGCGCCAGCAGCCAGCCGATTAGCGCGGGCAAAAACATTCAGTACTTC,CASSQPISAGKNIQYF
medium-sized,TRBJ2-7,TRBD2,13,TRBV15,TGTGCCACCAGCAAGCGGGAGGCTTACGAGCAGTACTTC,CATSKREAYEQYF
NA,TRBJ2-3,TRBD2,13,TRBV19,TGTGCCAGTAGTGAACGGGAGGTTGTTACGCAGTATTTT,CASSEREVVTQYF
NA,TRBJ2-3,NA,14,TRBV4-2,TGTGCCAGCAGCCAAGCTCCCCGAACGGATACGCAGTATTTT,CASSQAPRTDTQYF
NA,TRBJ2-3,NA,15,TRBV4-3,TGCGCCAGCAGCCAAGGGCCGGGCGGCACAGATACGCAGTATTTT,CASSQGPGGTDTQYF
NA,TRBJ1-2,TRBD1,15,TRBV6-6,TGTGCCAGCAGTCTACAGGGGACAGGGGGTTCTGGCTACACCTTC,CASSLQGTGGSGYTF
NA,TRBJ1-2,TRBD1,15,TRBV7-2,TGTGCCAGCAGCCCCCGGACAGGGGGCGTTTATGGCTACACCTTC,CASSPRTGGVYGYTF
NA,TRBJ2-1,TRBD2,15,TRBV30,TGTGCCTGGAGTGTCAGCGGGAGGTTTCTGGGTGAGCAGTTCTTC,CAWSVSGRFLGEQFF
NA,TRBJ2-1,TRBD2,18,TRBV4-1,TGCGCCAGCAGCCGAAAGACTAGCGGGAGGGAGGGGTACAATGAGCAGTTCTTC,CASSRKTSGREGYNEQFF
NA,TRBJ1-1,TRBD1,16,TRBV4-3,TGCGCCAGCAGCTTACAACCGGGACAGGGGAACACTGAAGCTTTCTTT,CASSLQPGQGNTEAFF